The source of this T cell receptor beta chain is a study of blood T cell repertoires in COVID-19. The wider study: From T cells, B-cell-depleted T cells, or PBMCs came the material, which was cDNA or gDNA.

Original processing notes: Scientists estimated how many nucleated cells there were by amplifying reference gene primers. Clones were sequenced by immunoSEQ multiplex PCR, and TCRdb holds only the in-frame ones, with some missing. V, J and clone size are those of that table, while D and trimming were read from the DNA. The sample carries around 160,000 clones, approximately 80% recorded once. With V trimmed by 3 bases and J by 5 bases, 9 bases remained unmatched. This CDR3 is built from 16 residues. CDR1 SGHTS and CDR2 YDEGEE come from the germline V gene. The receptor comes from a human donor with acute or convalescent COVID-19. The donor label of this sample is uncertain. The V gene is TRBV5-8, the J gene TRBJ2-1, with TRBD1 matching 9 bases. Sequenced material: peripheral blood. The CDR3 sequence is CASSSAGTGRDNEQFF. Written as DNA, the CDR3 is TGTGCCAGCAGCTCGGCCGGGACAGGGCGGGACAATGAGCAGTTCTTC.